One and the same sample provided the 20 T cell receptor beta chains below, sequenced in a study of T cells in tuberculosis. The data were produced by immunoSEQ multiplex PCR, yet TCRdb's version contains in-frame clones alone and is incomplete. The sample yields roughly 34,000 clones, around 95% seen once. Sequencing was done on a sample of PBMCs. The receptor set was obtained from a donor aged 10-29 years with latent tuberculosis or without tuberculosis infection.

J is TRBJ2-3 and V is TRBV10-1, with 7 nucleotides matching TRBD2. This CDR3 is 15 amino acids long. The junction had 10 bases not matched to a gene; V was cut back by 8 bases and J by 2 bases. Germline V gene sequence: CDR1 WNHNN, CDR2 SYGVQD (reference sequence). CDR3 protein: CASSTGLADTDTQYF. For the CDR3, the DNA is TGCGCCAGCTCCACCGGGCTAGCGGACACAGATACGCAGTATTTT.

V is TRBV7-2 and J is TRBJ1-6, with a possible D match to TRBD1 (6 bases). The CDR3 totals 14 residues. Trimming left V 7 bases short and J 9 bases short, with 16 bases between. Germline CDR1 is SGHTA and CDR2 is FQGNSA. The CDR3 loop is CASTAGTMASPLHF. The CDR3 region has the DNA TGTGCCAGCACCGCCGGGACAATGGCTTCACCCCTCCACTTT.

The chain employs TRBV7-6 and TRBJ1-1; D not certain. The germline gives CDR1 SGHVS, CDR2 FNYEAQ. V was shortened by 4 bases and J by 2 bases, with 11 bases between the two germline ends. CDR3 size: 14 residues. The CDR3 here is CASSSERTNTEAFF. In nucleotides, the CDR3 is TGTGCCAGCAGCTCCGAGAGAACTAACACTGAAGCTTTCTTT.

The rearrangement uses TRBV29-1 and TRBJ2-1; 12 bases align to TRBD2. The V segment lost 4 bases and the J segment 8 bases; nucleotides outside the gene matches: 6. There are 14 residues in the CDR3. Germline CDR1 reads SQVTM; CDR2 reads ANQGSEA. The CDR3 coding sequence is TGCAGCGTTGTGACTAGCGGGAGAAATTATGAGCAGTTCTTC. Translating gives CSVVTSGRNYEQFF.

V usage is TRBV7-9 and J usage is TRBJ1-2; TRBD1 matches 8 bases. Germline V gives CDR1 SEHNR, CDR2 FQNEAQ (reference sequence). The CDR3 runs to 13 residues. Unmatched junction bases numbered 5, after V lost 1 base and J lost 10 bases. The CDR3 region is CASSLGTGWAYTF. CDR3 in DNA: TGTGCCAGCAGCTTAGGGACAGGGTGGGCCTACACCTTC.

The chain links TRBV7-3 to TRBJ2-2, with 8 bases aligning to TRBD1. CDR3 size: 16 residues. The germline CDR1 and CDR2 sequences are SGHTA and FQGTGA. V was pared by 0 bases and J by 7 bases, with 7 bases of the junction left unmatched. The CDR3 region is CASSLTTGAVGGELFF. DNA for the CDR3: TGTGCCAGCAGCTTAACGACAGGGGCGGTTGGCGGGGAGCTGTTTTTT.

The chain combines TRBV10-2 with TRBJ2-2; D possibly corresponds to TRBD1 (6 bases). Trimming left V 3 bases short and J 4 bases short, with 12 bases between. The CDR3 runs to 15 residues. The V gene's germline CDR1 is WSHSY and CDR2 SAAADI. The CDR3 DNA follows: TGCGCCAGCAGTGAAGGACAGATAATCACCGGGGAGCTGTTTTTT. Translation gives CASSEGQIITGELFF.

J is TRBJ2-5 and V is TRBV5-1; TRBD2 aligns across 7 bases. The CDR3 length is 17 residues. V lost 2 bases and J lost 6; bases outside the gene matches: 16. CDR1 is SGHRS and CDR2 is YFSETQ in the germline V gene. The CDR3 region is CASSFDRTERLAQTQYF. The CDR3, as DNA: TGCGCCAGCAGCTTTGATCGAACGGAACGACTAGCACAGACCCAGTACTTC.

J is TRBJ2-7 and V is TRBV9; TRBD2 agrees at 14 bases. There are 15 residues in the CDR3. Germline V lookup: CDR1 SGDLS, CDR2 YYNGEE. Losses at the gene ends were 2 bases for V and 6 bases for J; bases not matched to a gene: 4. The CDR3 nucleotides read TGTGCCAGCAGCGTGGGGACTAGCGGGAGAGGCGAGCAGTACTTC. This sequence encodes CASSVGTSGRGEQYF.

This rearrangement joins TRBV28 to TRBJ1-5; the match to TRBD1 covers 7 bases. The germline V gene encodes CDR1 MDHEN and CDR2 SYDVKM. After removal of 1 base from V and 7 bases from J, the junction contained 4 bases not matched to a gene. The CDR3 loop spans 14 amino acids. The CDR3 spells CASSLYDRVQPQHF. The CDR3 DNA sequence: TGTGCCAGCAGTTTATACGACAGGGTACAGCCCCAGCATTTT.

The gene calls are TRBV4-1 and TRBJ2-5; TRBD2 matches at 9 bases. Trimming took 1 base from V and 3 from J; bases not matched to a gene: 9. The V gene's germline CDR1 is MGHRA and CDR2 YSYEKL. The CDR3 runs to 17 residues. The CDR3 sequence: CASSQGLAGIPKETQYF. The CDR3 region has the DNA TGCGCCAGCAGCCAAGGTCTAGCGGGGATCCCCAAAGAGACCCAGTACTTC.

The chain couples TRBV15 to TRBJ2-1; D may be TRBD1 (6 bases). The germline gives CDR1 LNHNV, CDR2 YYDKDF (reference sequence). The CDR3 sequence is 15 residues long. V was shortened by 0 bases and J by 5 bases, with 11 bases between the two germline ends. CDR3 sequence (DNA): TGTGCCACCAGCAGAGAGGCCAGGGGCCACAATGAGCAGTTCTTC. Translation gives CATSREARGHNEQFF. Full variable domain (missing parts from reference TRBV15 and TRBJ2-1): DAMVIQNPRYQVTQFGKPVTLSCSQTLNHNVMYWYQQKSSQAPKLLFHYYDKDFNNEADTPDNFQSRRPNTSFCFLDIRSPGLGDTAMYLCATSREARGHNEQFFGPGTRLTVL.

The V and J genes are TRBV12-5 and TRBJ2-1; 9 bases align to TRBD2. The CDR3 consists of 14 residues. V shed 8 bases and J 2 bases; nucleotides not matched to a gene: 4. Per germline, CDR1 LGHNT and CDR2 FRNRAP. The chain's CDR3 is CASRASGTYNEQFF. The CDR3 nucleotides read TGTGCTAGTAGGGCTAGCGGGACCTACAATGAGCAGTTCTTC.

The chain couples TRBV29-1 to TRBJ2-4, with D possibly TRBD2 on 5 matching bases. The germline V gene has CDR1 SQVTM and CDR2 ANQGSEA. Deletions cut 4 bases from V and 0 bases from J, with 7 bases between. The CDR3 loop spans 13 amino acids. CDR3 protein: CSVAGIAKNIQYF. The DNA for the CDR3 is TGCAGCGTTGCCGGGATAGCCAAAAACATTCAGTACTTC.

This chain links TRBV4-2 with TRBJ2-7; 7 bases align to TRBD1. The germline gives CDR1 LGHNA, CDR2 YNFKEQ. The V and J ends lost 4 bases and 3 bases, in that order; junction bases with no gene match: 3. This CDR3 spans 13 amino acids. The CDR3 region is CASSRDSSYEQYF. The CDR3 DNA follows: TGTGCCAGCAGCCGGGACAGTAGCTACGAGCAGTACTTC.

The chain links TRBV4-1 to TRBJ2-7; 8 nucleotides agree with TRBD1. V gave up 2 bases and J gave up 4 bases; unmatched junction bases: 7. The CDR3 is 15 residues long. The germline CDR1 and CDR2 sequences are MGHRA and YSYEKL. The CDR3 sequence: CASSQQTGAVYEQYF. DNA of the CDR3: TGCGCCAGCAGCCAACAGACAGGGGCGGTTTACGAGCAGTACTTC.

The chain carries TRBV30 and TRBJ1-5; maybe TRBD1 (5 bases). Trimming removed 2 bases from V and 4 bases from J, with 9 bases in between. The CDR3 consists of 13 residues. Germline CDR1 and CDR2: GTSNPN and SVGIG (reference sequence). The CDR3 DNA is TGTGCCTGGAGTAACACAGGAAATCAGCCCCAGCATTTT. It is translated as CAWSNTGNQPQHF.

The CDR3: CASSLGRGYDEQYF. CDR3 bases: TGCGCCAGCAGCTTGGGAAGGGGGTACGACGAGCAGTACTTC. The chain uses TRBV5-1 and TRBJ2-7, with D possibly being TRBD1 (6 bases). Germline CDR1 reads SGHRS; CDR2 reads YFSETQ. There are 14 residues in the CDR3. The V and J ends lost 0 bases and 5 bases respectively, with 12 bases between them. Drawing the rest from reference TRBV5-1 and TRBJ2-7, the complete variable domain is KAGVTQTPRYLIKTRGQQVTLSCSPISGHRSVSWYQQTPGQGLQFLFEYFSETQRNKGNFPGRFSGRQFSNSRSEMNVSTLELGDSALYLCASSLGRGYDEQYFGPGTRLTVT.

V is TRBV6-1 and J is TRBJ1-1, with D possibly being TRBD1 (5 bases). The CDR3 runs 15 residues. From germline, CDR1 is MNHNS and CDR2 SASEGT. The V end was cut by 8 bases, the J end by 4 bases, with 20 bases between. The CDR3 region has the DNA TGTGCCAGCGGAAGGACGGCGGGGGTGGTCACTGAAGCTTTCTTT. It translates to CASGRTAGVVTEAFF.

V gene TRBV6-4 combines with J gene TRBJ2-1, with D possibly TRBD2 on 6 matching bases. The CDR3 is 15 amino acids. Trimming took off 3 bases at V and 0 bases at J, with 9 bases between the two ends. From germline, CDR1 is MRHNA and CDR2 SNTAGT. The CDR3 DNA is TGTGCCAGCAGTGAAGCCGGGGGCTCCTACAATGAGCAGTTCTTC. This encodes CASSEAGGSYNEQFF.